The sequence of this T cell receptor beta chain was determined in a study of cytomegalovirus exposure and HLA in healthy donors. Regarding the study as a whole: Highly shared variants forming one cluster were likely a sequencing artifact. Indistinguishable V segments such as TRBV6-2 and TRBV6-3 were excluded. Productive status was seen about 90% or about 30% of the time for most TCR beta V segments in an earlier analysis.

CDR3 length: 15 residues. V was pared by 4 bases and J by 10 bases, with 9 bases of the junction left unmatched. The germline CDR1 and CDR2 sequences are SGHNT and YYREEE (reference sequence). About this clone itself: The antigen remains unidentified.

The primer mix had 60 Vbeta and 13 Jbeta primers. Here immunoSEQ multiplex PCR was the method, and the copy in TCRdb shows in-frame clones only, minus some. The sample shows around 94,000 clones, more than 70% of them seen only once. Unrecorded immune exposure was likely among donors, who were nominally healthy when sampled. V gene TRBV5-4 combines with J gene TRBJ1-6; 9 nucleotides agree with TRBD1. Specimen: PBMCs. This clonotype was sampled from a male donor in good health and CMV-seropositive. CDR3 protein: CASSSAGQGRSPLHF. CDR3 in DNA: TGTGCCAGCAGCAGCGCGGGACAGGGTCGATCACCCCTCCACTTT.